A single sample is the source of the 10 T cell receptor beta chains below, sequenced in a study of beta chain features in type 1 diabetes. Expressed TCRB transcripts were sequenced because the entire RNA isolate underwent reverse transcription. Profiled with immunoSEQ multiplex PCR; TCRdb holds only in-frame clones, not every one. Seen here are 330,000 or so clones, around 15% observed once, and the top ten hold about 6.7%. The sequencing input was central memory CD4+ T cells from blood. These receptors came from a man between 25 and 39 years old in good health.

This clone was counted many times. The V gene is TRBV5-4, the J gene TRBJ2-7; D unresolved. The germline V gene has CDR1 SGHNT and CDR2 YYREEE (reference sequence). The CDR3 runs 15 residues. V lost 4 bases and J lost 1, with 15 bases in between. This CDR3 is CASSKSEVGSYEQYF. CDR3 sequence (DNA): TGTGCCAGCAGCAAGAGCGAGGTGGGTTCCTACGAGCAGTACTTC.

The chain joins TRBV7-8 to TRBJ2-7; TRBD1 matches 7 bases. The CDR3 length is 14 residues. Unmatched junction bases numbered 9, after V lost 5 bases and J lost 5 bases. Germline CDR1 is SGHVS and CDR2 is FQNEAQ. CDR3 residues: CASSLRQGSHEQYF. The DNA of the CDR3 is TGTGCCAGCAGCCTACGACAGGGATCCCACGAGCAGTACTTC.

The rearrangement joins TRBV19 to TRBJ1-2; D is undetermined. V lost 4 bases and J lost 7, with 10 bases in between. This CDR3 contains 12 residues. CDR1 and CDR2 (germline): LNHDA, SQIVND (reference sequence). DNA of the CDR3: TGTGCCAGTAGTAACTTGGGGAGTGGCTACACCTTC. Protein product: CASSNLGSGYTF.

The chain uses TRBV2 and TRBJ1-1, with a possible D match to TRBD1 (6 bases). Trimming took 7 bases from V and 1 from J, leaving 10 bases between them. The CDR3 is 13 residues long. In germline, CDR1 is SNHLY, CDR2 FYNNEI. As DNA, the CDR3 is TGTGCCAGCACCCTGGGGGCGAACACTGAAGCTTTCTTT. Protein sequence: CASTLGANTEAFF.

This clone came up many times. This chain links TRBV6-4 with TRBJ2-1, with D perhaps TRBD1 or TRBD2 (5 bases each). The CDR3 extends over 12 amino acids. CDR1 and CDR2 (germline): MRHNA, SNTAGT. Trimming pared 2 bases from V and 8 bases from J, leaving 7 bases between. The chain's CDR3 is CASSDGGHEQFF. The CDR3 bases are TGTGCCAGCAGTGACGGGGGACATGAGCAGTTCTTC.

Only a few counts were recorded for this clone. The genes are TRBV18 and TRBJ2-5; 10 bases align to TRBD2. The CDR3 totals 17 residues. Germline assignment: CDR1 KGHSH and CDR2 LQKENI. Trimming removed 3 bases from V and 5 bases from J; junction bases left unmatched: 12. The CDR3 spells CASSPQASGGLRETQYF. The CDR3, as DNA: TGTGCCAGCTCACCGCAGGCTAGCGGGGGCTTGCGGGAGACCCAGTACTTC.

The chain employs TRBV30 and TRBJ2-3; 7 bases fit TRBD1. Germline V gene lookup returns CDR1 GTSNPN and CDR2 SVGIG (reference sequence). With V trimmed by 5 bases and J by 2 bases, 7 bases remained unmatched. This CDR3 region has 14 residues. The CDR3 sequence: CAWDYRGPTDTQYF. The CDR3 DNA sequence: TGTGCCTGGGATTACAGGGGCCCCACAGATACGCAGTATTTT.

This clone was counted at least ten times. The CDR3 region is CASSLYGRDNSPLHF. DNA of the CDR3: TGTGCCAGCAGCTTATATGGGAGGGATAATTCACCCCTCCACTTT. The chain combines TRBV7-2 with TRBJ1-6; no clear D gene. Germline values: CDR1 SGHTA, CDR2 FQGNSA. V lost 2 bases and J 5 bases, leaving 10 bases between the germline ends. There are 15 residues in the CDR3. Full variable domain (rest looked up from reference TRBV7-2 and TRBJ1-6): GAGVSQSPSNKVTEKGKDVELRCDPISGHTALYWYRQSLGQGLEFLIYFQGNSAPDKSGLPSDRFSAERTGGSVSTLTIQRTQQEDSAVYLCASSLYGRDNSPLHFGNGTRLTVT.

This clone was picked up many times. The V gene is TRBV6-5, the J gene TRBJ2-3; D possibly corresponds to TRBD2 (7 bases). With 8 bases removed from V and 4 bases from J, the gap between germline ends came to 19 bases. CDR1 is MNHEY and CDR2 is SVGAGI in the germline V gene. The CDR3 sequence is 15 residues long. The CDR3 coding sequence is TGTGCCAGCTCCCGGGGGGCGGGAGACGCAGATACGCAGTATTTT. Amino acid sequence: CASSRGAGDADTQYF.

This clone was seen a few times. The chain joins TRBV19 to TRBJ1-5; D gene uncertain. The CDR3 consists of 12 residues. Trimming removed 7 bases at V and 4 bases at J, with 8 bases between. CDR1 and CDR2 from the germline V gene are LNHDA and SQIVND (reference sequence). The CDR3 sequence is CASKYSNQPQHF. The CDR3 nucleotides read TGTGCCAGTAAGTACAGTAATCAGCCCCAGCATTTT. Combining the CDR3 with reference TRBV19 and TRBJ1-5 gives the whole variable domain DGGITQSPKYLFRKEGQNVTLSCEQNLNHDAMYWYRQDPGQGLRLIYYSQIVNDFQKGDIAEGYSVSREKKESFPLTVTSAQKNPTAFYLCASKYSNQPQHFGDGTRLSIL.